Presented here are 21 T cell receptor beta chains from one specimen sequenced in a study of cytomegalovirus exposure and HLA in healthy donors. 60 Vbeta and 13 Jbeta primers were used in PCR. The assay was immunoSEQ multiplex PCR, and TCRdb's table has in-frame clones only and misses some. The sample holds tens of thousands of clones; about 85% are singletons and the top ten take around a tenth. The sample taken for sequencing was PBMCs. These receptors all come from a female donor in good health and CMV-seronegative.

This clone was counted a single time. The chain is built from TRBV9 and TRBJ2-3, with TRBD2 as a possible D gene (6 bases). The V end was cut by 3 bases, the J end by 4 bases, with 12 bases between. The CDR3 contains 14 residues. Germline CDR1 is SGDLS and CDR2 is YYNGEE. The CDR3 DNA sequence: TGTGCCAGCAGCGAGGAGGCGGGGCCAGATACGCAGTATTTT. It translates to CASSEEAGPDTQYF.

This clone was seen once. This rearrangement joins TRBV5-1 to TRBJ2-5; TRBD1 is a possible D gene (5 bases). With 2 bases removed from V and 5 bases from J, the gap between germline ends came to 13 bases. Germline-derived CDR1 and CDR2 are SGHRS and YFSETQ. CDR3 length: 14 residues. DNA of the CDR3: TGCGCCAGCAGCTTAACCGCAGGGAAGGAGACCCAGTACTTC. Protein sequence: CASSLTAGKETQYF.

This clone was seen a single time. V usage is TRBV10-3 and J usage is TRBJ2-7; 11 positions match TRBD2. The V gene end was trimmed by 10 bases and the J gene end by 4 bases; junction bases not matched to a gene: 12. The CDR3 covers 15 residues. The V gene's germline CDR1 is ENHRY and CDR2 SYGVKD. The CDR3 here is CATTGETSGRYEQYF. CDR3 in DNA: TGTGCCACCACAGGGGAAACTAGCGGGAGATACGAGCAGTACTTC.

This rearrangement joins TRBV29-1 to TRBJ2-7, with D possibly matching TRBD1 (6 bases). V lost 0 bases and J 7 bases, leaving 10 bases between the germline ends. Germline values: CDR1 SQVTM, CDR2 ANQGSEA. CDR3 length: 12 amino acids. CDR3 sequence: CSVEDRGREQYF. The CDR3 bases are TGCAGCGTTGAAGACAGGGGCCGGGAGCAGTACTTC.

As concerns this clone: The same CDR3 can be traced to other DNA sequences in this sample. The chain is built from TRBV4-2 and TRBJ2-7; 16 bases fit TRBD2. Losses at the gene ends were 3 bases for V and 4 bases for J; bases not matched to a gene: 0. The CDR3 contains 15 residues. The germline gives CDR1 LGHNA, CDR2 YNFKEQ. CDR3 sequence (DNA): TGTGCCAGCAGCCAGGGACTAGCGGGAGGGTACGAGCAGTACTTC. Translated, it gives CASSQGLAGGYEQYF.

J is TRBJ1-2 and V is TRBV2; D not resolved. V was pared by 4 bases and J by 5 bases, with 14 bases between. The CDR3 length is 14 residues. Germline V lookup: CDR1 SNHLY, CDR2 FYNNEI. The CDR3 spells CASSVGSGGYGYTF. CDR3 nucleotides: TGTGCCAGCAGTGTCGGGAGCGGTGGATATGGCTACACCTTC.

The chain combines TRBV4-1 with TRBJ1-2; 7 bases match TRBD1. With V trimmed by 5 bases and J by 2 bases, 17 bases remained unmatched. The CDR3 consists of 18 residues. Looked up from germline, CDR1 is MGHRA and CDR2 is YSYEKL. CDR3 DNA sequence: TGCGCCAGCAGCTTCCATCGCGGGACAGATGCTCCAAACTATGGCTACACCTTC. Protein: CASSFHRGTDAPNYGYTF.

V and J are TRBV7-2 and TRBJ2-7, with a tentative D call TRBD2 (7 bases). The CDR3 is made up of 17 amino acids. V dropped 5 bases and J dropped 3 bases, with 23 bases sitting between them. CDR1 and CDR2 (germline): SGHTA, FQGNSA. The CDR3 here is CASSQSGFGGALYEQYF. The CDR3 nucleotides are TGTGCCAGCAGCCAGTCGGGTTTTGGGGGGGCCCTCTACGAGCAGTACTTC.

The chain joins TRBV9 to TRBJ2-6, with 8 positions matching TRBD1. J lost 2 bases, V lost 0 bases, and 4 bases had no gene match. This CDR3 has 17 residues. The germline V gene encodes CDR1 SGDLS and CDR2 YYNGEE. In DNA form, the CDR3 reads TGTGCCAGCAGCGTAGAGCCAGGGGGCGCTGGGGCCAACGTCCTGACTTTC. Encoded protein: CASSVEPGGAGANVLTF.

This chain uses TRBV11-2 with TRBJ2-7; D is ambiguous. The CDR3 has 11 amino acids. The germline V gene encodes CDR1 SGHAT and CDR2 FQNNGV. The germline V and J ends were trimmed by 6 bases and 3 bases, with 6 bases remaining between them. The CDR3 sequence: CASRDNYEQYF. The DNA for the CDR3 is TGTGCCAGCAGAGACAACTACGAGCAGTACTTC. The variable domain in full, with the rest retrieved from reference TRBV11-2 and TRBJ2-7, is EAGVAQSPRYKIIEKRQSVAFWCNPISGHATLYWYQQILGQGPKLLIQFQNNGVVDDSQLPKDRFSAERLKGVDSTLKIQPAKLEDSAVYLCASRDNYEQYFGPGTRLTVT.

The rearrangement uses TRBV27 and TRBJ1-1; a possible D gene is TRBD1 (5 bases). V was pared by 6 bases and J by 1 base, with 12 bases between. Per germline, CDR1 MNHEY and CDR2 SMNVEV (reference sequence). The CDR3 is made up of 14 amino acids. The CDR3 DNA follows: TGTGCCAGCAGCTCAGGGTTGGAGAACACTGAAGCTTTCTTT. Protein sequence: CASSSGLENTEAFF.

This chain joins TRBV18 and TRBJ2-3; D remains unclear. Trimming removed 0 bases from V and 6 bases from J, with 10 bases in between. This CDR3 region has 14 residues. The germline V gene encodes CDR1 KGHSH and CDR2 LQKENI. The CDR3 DNA follows: TGTGCCAGCTCACCACCGTCCAAAGCCGATACGCAGTATTTT. Translating it yields CASSPPSKADTQYF.

The V call is TRBV7-9, the J call TRBJ1-3; perhaps TRBD1 as D (6 bases). V gave up 5 bases and J gave up 8 bases, with 19 bases separating them. The V gene's germline CDR1 is SEHNR and CDR2 FQNEAQ (reference sequence). The CDR3 is made up of 15 amino acids. The CDR3 DNA reads as TGTGCCAGCAGCCCACGTACAGGGTTGCGGGACACCATATATTTT. As protein: CASSPRTGLRDTIYF.

This rearrangement joins TRBV25-1 to TRBJ2-7; 11 bases match TRBD1. The trim removed 5 bases at V and 2 bases at J, leaving 5 bases unmatched. This CDR3 region has 15 residues. In germline, CDR1 is MGHDK, CDR2 SYGVNS. CDR3 amino acids: CASSQGQGAPYEQYF. The CDR3 DNA is TGTGCCAGCAGTCAAGGACAGGGGGCCCCCTACGAGCAGTACTTC.

The J gene is TRBJ2-5, the V gene TRBV7-2, with no clear D. This CDR3 comprises 13 residues. Per germline, CDR1 SGHTA and CDR2 FQGNSA. The germline V and J ends were trimmed by 1 base and 5 bases, with 8 bases remaining between them. As DNA, the CDR3 is TGTGCCAGCAGCTTAGGACATGGGGAGACCCAGTACTTC. This gives the protein CASSLGHGETQYF.

This chain's CDR3 is CASSKGTGSMDTQYF. The CDR3, as DNA: TGTGCCAGCAGCAAAGGGACAGGGTCCATGGATACGCAGTATTTT. This sequence joins TRBV9 and TRBJ2-3; 9 nucleotides align to TRBD1. The CDR3 consists of 15 residues. The trim removed 4 bases at V and 6 bases at J, leaving 9 bases unmatched. Germline CDR1 reads SGDLS; CDR2 reads YYNGEE.

Turning to this clone: Compared with germline, one end of the junction differs, possibly owing to a read error. The V and J genes are TRBV7-9 and TRBJ2-1, with 8 bases that match TRBD2. This CDR3 comprises 16 residues. Germline CDR1 reads SEHNR; CDR2 reads FQNEAQ (reference sequence). The chain's CDR3 is CSSSLVPGLVFSEQFF. Written as DNA, the CDR3 is TGTTCCAGCAGCTTAGTACCGGGACTAGTCTTTAGTGAGCAGTTCTTC.

This chain links TRBV19 with TRBJ1-2; D is perhaps TRBD1 (5 bases). The CDR3 loop spans 15 amino acids. The germline V gene has CDR1 LNHDA and CDR2 SQIVND (reference sequence). Trimming left V 7 bases short and J 3 bases short, with 18 bases between. The CDR3: CASMYAGPGYYGYTF. The DNA for the CDR3 is TGTGCCAGTATGTATGCGGGGCCGGGGTACTATGGCTACACCTTC.

The gene calls are TRBV12-5 and TRBJ1-2; a weak D match, TRBD1 (6 bases). This CDR3 has 15 residues. Trimming cost V 0 bases and J 2 bases, with 10 bases left between them. Germline V gene sequence: CDR1 LGHNT, CDR2 FRNRAP. The CDR3 bases are TGTGCTAGTGGTTTGGTCCCGGGACAAAACTATGGCTACACCTTC. The encoded protein is CASGLVPGQNYGYTF. Full variable domain (remainder filled in from reference TRBV12-5 and TRBJ1-2): DARVTQTPRHKVTEMGQEVTMRCQPILGHNTVFWYRQTMMQGLELLAYFRNRAPLDDSGMPKDRFSAEMPDATLATLKIQPSEPRDSAVYFCASGLVPGQNYGYTFGSGTRLTVV.

This chain uses TRBV5-6 with TRBJ1-3, with TRBD1 identical over 12 bases. Germline V gene lookup returns CDR1 SGHDT and CDR2 YYEEEE. This CDR3 comprises 17 residues. V lost 0 bases to trimming and J lost 4 bases; unmatched junction nucleotides: 5. CDR3 sequence reads: CASSLGGQGARGNTIYF. CDR3 DNA sequence: TGTGCCAGCAGCTTGGGGGGACAGGGGGCAAGAGGAAACACCATATATTTT.

The chain couples TRBV19 to TRBJ2-5; TRBD2 aligns across 12 bases. The CDR3 runs 19 residues. Germline trimming cut 7 bases from V and 5 bases from J; bases unmatched to any gene: 20. Germline loops: CDR1 LNHDA, CDR2 SQIVND (reference sequence). This CDR3 is CASKTGGASGRAGKETQYF. The CDR3 DNA follows: TGTGCCAGTAAGACAGGGGGGGCTAGCGGGAGGGCCGGGAAGGAGACCCAGTACTTC.